Listed here are 24 T cell receptor beta chains from one sample, sequenced in a study of cytomegalovirus exposure and HLA in healthy donors listed by TCRdb under 2017. The library was made by the immunoSEQ multiplex PCR assay. The multiplex PCR relied on a mix of 60 forward primers for TCR Vbeta segments and 13 reverse primers for TCR Jbeta segments. The table was pulled from immuneACCESS by TCRdb, which kept in-frame rearrangements only. Such tables lose some clones; where checked, under half of the loss comes from unresolved V genes, and the rest has no known cause. The sample table contains about 180,000 clones; only one count was recorded for roughly 79% of them. The top ten constitute just under 6.5% of the sample. The sequenced material came from PBMCs. All receptors come from a man between 40 and 49 years old in good health and CMV-seropositive.

The gene calls are TRBV2 and TRBJ2-5; 10 nucleotides match TRBD2. Trimming cost V 2 bases and J 5 bases; bases outside gene matches: 5. There are 15 residues in the CDR3. Germline-derived CDR1 and CDR2 are SNHLY and FYNNEI. The CDR3 coding sequence is TGTGCCAGCAGTGAAAGCCTAGCGGGAGCGGAGACCCAGTACTTC. Translated: CASSESLAGAETQYF.

This CDR3 reads CATKPGQGAYEQYF. As DNA, the CDR3 is TGTGCCACCAAACCGGGACAGGGGGCTTACGAGCAGTACTTC. This chain connects TRBV6-5 to TRBJ2-7, with 12 bases fitting TRBD1. Germline lookup yields CDR1 MNHEY and CDR2 SVGAGI. The CDR3 is 14 residues long. Germline trimming cut 10 bases from V and 4 bases from J; bases unmatched to any gene: 8.

This chain connects TRBV9 to TRBJ2-3; perhaps TRBD1 as D (5 bases). V was trimmed by 4 bases and J by 2 bases, leaving 8 bases between them. Germline CDR1 and CDR2: SGDLS and YYNGEE. The CDR3 covers 13 residues. In DNA, the CDR3 is TGTGCCAGCAGCCTGACAGTCACAGATACGCAGTATTTT. It encodes CASSLTVTDTQYF.

V and J are TRBV23-1 and TRBJ1-3; tentative D call: TRBD1 (5 bases). TRBV23-1 is filed as an ORF, its function uncertain. The CDR3 is made up of 16 amino acids. Trimming left V 2 bases short and J 0 bases short, with 11 bases between. CDR3 nucleotides: TGCGCCAGCAGTCAAGGACACTGGATCTCTGGAAACACCATATATTTT. Protein sequence: CASSQGHWISGNTIYF.

The V gene is TRBV7-9, the J gene TRBJ2-1, with 7 bases lining up with TRBD2. V gave up 5 bases and J gave up 2 bases; unmatched junction bases: 3. The germline gives CDR1 SEHNR, CDR2 FQNEAQ (reference sequence). The CDR3 has 14 amino acids. In nucleotides, the CDR3 is TGTGCCAGCAGCCTCGGACTAGCCTACAATGAGCAGTTCTTC. Residues: CASSLGLAYNEQFF.

V usage is TRBV15 and J usage is TRBJ1-2; 8 bases align to TRBD1. V trimming: 0 bases; J trimming: 4 bases; junction bases outside the gene matches: 1. Germline CDR1 reads LNHNV; CDR2 reads YYDKDF (reference sequence). The CDR3 totals 14 residues. In DNA form, the CDR3 reads TGTGCCACCAGCAGAGAAGGACAGGGCTATGGCTACACCTTC. Translating it yields CATSREGQGYGYTF. Full variable domain (rest looked up from reference TRBV15 and TRBJ1-2): DAMVIQNPRYQVTQFGKPVTLSCSQTLNHNVMYWYQQKSSQAPKLLFHYYDKDFNNEADTPDNFQSRRPNTSFCFLDIRSPGLGDTAMYLCATSREGQGYGYTFGSGTRLTVV.

This clone has only a few counts. This chain joins TRBV5-4 and TRBJ2-2; TRBD1 matches at 8 bases. With 3 bases clipped from V and 7 bases from J, the junction kept 11 bases outside the gene matches. The CDR3 consists of 16 residues. Germline V gene data show CDR1 as SGHNT and CDR2 as YYREEE (reference sequence). The CDR3 spells CASSSWTGRKDGELFF. In DNA form, the CDR3 reads TGTGCCAGCAGCTCGTGGACAGGGAGGAAGGACGGGGAGCTGTTTTTT.

This rearrangement joins TRBV7-3 to TRBJ2-3, with 7 bases aligning to TRBD2. After removal of 4 bases from V and 4 bases from J, the junction contained 8 bases not matched to a gene. Germline assignment: CDR1 SGHTA and CDR2 FQGTGA. The length of the CDR3 is 15 residues. CDR3 coding DNA: TGTGCCAGCAGCTCTAGCGGTCTTAGGCCAGATACGCAGTATTTT. Translated, it gives CASSSSGLRPDTQYF.

The CDR3 region is CASSLDLRGGVYEQYF. The CDR3 nucleotides read TGTGCCAGCAGCTTAGATCTTCGGGGCGGGGTCTACGAGCAGTACTTC. The chain uses TRBV11-3 and TRBJ2-7; tentatively, D is TRBD2 (6 bases). Trimming removed 0 bases at V and 3 bases at J, with 15 bases between. Germline CDR1 is SGHNT and CDR2 is YENEEA. The CDR3 totals 16 residues.

V is TRBV19 and J is TRBJ2-7; 10 nucleotides align to TRBD1. In germline, CDR1 is LNHDA, CDR2 SQIVND (reference sequence). The trim removed 8 bases at V and 0 bases at J, leaving 13 bases unmatched. CDR3 length: 17 residues. The CDR3 DNA sequence: TGTGCCAGTTCACTCGGGAGGTGGGACAGGGGCTCCTACGAGCAGTACTTC. Amino acids: CASSLGRWDRGSYEQYF.

Only one count was recorded for this clone. The V gene is TRBV7-9, the J gene TRBJ1-4, with 9 bases matching TRBD1. The CDR3 totals 12 residues. CDR1 is SEHNR, CDR2 FQNEAQ, per germline (reference sequence). The ends lost 7 bases at V and 7 bases at J; junction bases unmatched: 1. The CDR3 DNA sequence: TGTGCCAGCACACAGGGGGCTGAAAAACTGTTTTTT. This codes for CASTQGAEKLFF.

The CDR3 coding sequence is TGCGCCAGCAGACTTCAGGGTTTAGCTGGAAACACCATATATTTT. Its protein product is CASRLQGLAGNTIYF. V usage is TRBV5-1 and J usage is TRBJ1-3, with D possibly matching TRBD1 (5 bases). The CDR3 consists of 15 residues. Trimming took off 5 bases at V and 2 bases at J, with 14 bases between the two ends. In germline, CDR1 is SGHRS, CDR2 YFSETQ.

The chain employs TRBV7-6 and TRBJ2-7, with D tentatively TRBD1 (5 bases). The V and J ends lost 0 bases and 2 bases respectively, with 11 bases between them. The V gene's germline CDR1 is SGHVS and CDR2 FNYEAQ. CDR3 size: 15 residues. The CDR3 protein is CASSLASAGPYEQYF. In nucleotides, the CDR3 is TGTGCCAGCAGCTTAGCCTCGGCAGGGCCCTACGAGCAGTACTTC.

The V call is TRBV6-6, the J call TRBJ1-5, with D possibly matching TRBD1 (6 bases). From germline, CDR1 is MNHNY and CDR2 SVGAGI (reference sequence). Deletions cut 7 bases from V and 4 bases from J, with 14 bases between. This CDR3 comprises 14 residues. CDR3 protein: CASTLQGGNQPQHF. As DNA, the CDR3 is TGTGCCAGCACCCTACAAGGGGGAAATCAGCCCCAGCATTTT.

The chain combines TRBV5-4 with TRBJ2-7; TRBD2 matches 7 bases. CDR3 length: 12 amino acids. Germline V gene lookup returns CDR1 SGHNT and CDR2 YYREEE (reference sequence). Trimming at V came to 4 bases and at J to 2 bases, leaving 0 bases not matched to a gene. This CDR3 is CASSRGAYEQYF. CDR3 nucleotides: TGTGCCAGCAGCCGGGGGGCCTACGAGCAGTACTTC.

The V and J genes are TRBV10-2 and TRBJ1-1; D is perhaps TRBD1 (6 bases). CDR1 WSHSY and CDR2 SAAADI come from the germline V gene. CDR3 length: 14 amino acids. V dropped 6 bases and J dropped 5 bases, with 16 bases sitting between them. The CDR3, as DNA: TGCGCCAGCAGCCTAGACAGGTTGGGAACTGAAGCTTTCTTT. The encoded protein is CASSLDRLGTEAFF.

This chain uses TRBV6-5 with TRBJ1-2, with 7 bases identical to TRBD1. Germline V lookup: CDR1 MNHEY, CDR2 SVGAGI. Trimming cost V 7 bases and J 3 bases; bases outside gene matches: 8. The CDR3 runs 14 residues. CDR3 protein: CASNKPGTDYGYTF. The CDR3 region has the DNA TGTGCCAGCAACAAACCGGGGACAGACTATGGCTACACCTTC.

The rearrangement links TRBV7-2 to TRBJ2-3, with TRBD1 as a possible D gene (6 bases). Per the germline V gene, CDR1 is SGHTA and CDR2 is FQGNSA. V dropped 5 bases and J dropped 3 bases, with 9 bases sitting between them. The CDR3 is made up of 13 amino acids. The CDR3 is CASSQQGTDTQYF. In DNA, the CDR3 is TGTGCCAGCAGCCAACAGGGAACAGATACGCAGTATTTT.

This chain joins TRBV9 and TRBJ2-5; 9 bases agree with TRBD1. Germline V gene lookup returns CDR1 SGDLS and CDR2 YYNGEE. The CDR3 is 15 residues long. The V gene end was trimmed by 0 bases and the J gene end by 5 bases; junction bases not matched to a gene: 5. CDR3 sequence reads: CASSVGTGGAETQYF. CDR3 DNA sequence: TGTGCCAGCAGCGTAGGAACAGGGGGCGCGGAGACCCAGTACTTC. The variable domain in full, with the rest retrieved from reference TRBV9 and TRBJ2-5, is DSGVTQTPKHLITATGQRVTLRCSPRSGDLSVYWYQQSLDQGLQFLIQYYNGEERAKGNILERFSAQQFPDLHSELNLSSLELGDSALYFCASSVGTGGAETQYFGPGTRLLVL.

The chain carries TRBV7-8 and TRBJ2-5; the D gene is possibly TRBD1 (5 bases). V gave up 7 bases and J gave up 7 bases, with 10 bases separating them. This CDR3 is 11 amino acids long. Looked up from germline, CDR1 is SGHVS and CDR2 is FQNEAQ. The CDR3 coding sequence is TGTGCCAGCAATCGGCAGGGGACCCAGTACTTC. It yields the protein CASNRQGTQYF.

The chain recombines TRBV19 with TRBJ2-1; 7 bases fit TRBD2. V was pared by 1 base and J by 5 bases, with 5 bases of the junction left unmatched. The CDR3 runs 15 residues. Germline V gene sequence: CDR1 LNHDA, CDR2 SQIVND (reference sequence). CDR3 in amino acids: CASSIAREAHNEQFF. For the CDR3, the DNA is TGTGCCAGTAGTATAGCCCGGGAGGCCCACAATGAGCAGTTCTTC.

CDR3 in amino acids: CASSFRTGAYGYTF. CDR3 nucleotides: TGTGCCAGCAGTTTTAGGACAGGCGCCTATGGCTACACCTTC. The chain uses TRBV27 and TRBJ1-2; 7 nucleotides align to TRBD1. Germline CDR1 is MNHEY and CDR2 is SMNVEV (reference sequence). The CDR3 has 14 amino acids. J was trimmed by 4 bases and V by 3 bases; bases with no gene match: 5.

This sequence joins TRBV28 and TRBJ2-7; 10 bases match TRBD2. The CDR3 spans 14 residues. With V trimmed by 5 bases and J by 2 bases, 3 bases remained unmatched. Germline V lookup: CDR1 MDHEN, CDR2 SYDVKM. CDR3 nucleotides: TGTGCCAGCAGTCCAGGACTAGCGGCCTACGAGCAGTACTTC. It yields the protein CASSPGLAAYEQYF.

The chain is built from TRBV4-1 and TRBJ1-5; 7 bases align to TRBD1. Unmatched junction bases numbered 5, after V lost 1 base and J lost 5 bases. Germline lookup yields CDR1 MGHRA and CDR2 YSYEKL. The CDR3 runs 15 residues. The CDR3 here is CASSQASRGDQPQHF. The CDR3, as DNA: TGCGCCAGCAGCCAAGCCTCCAGGGGGGATCAGCCCCAGCATTTT.